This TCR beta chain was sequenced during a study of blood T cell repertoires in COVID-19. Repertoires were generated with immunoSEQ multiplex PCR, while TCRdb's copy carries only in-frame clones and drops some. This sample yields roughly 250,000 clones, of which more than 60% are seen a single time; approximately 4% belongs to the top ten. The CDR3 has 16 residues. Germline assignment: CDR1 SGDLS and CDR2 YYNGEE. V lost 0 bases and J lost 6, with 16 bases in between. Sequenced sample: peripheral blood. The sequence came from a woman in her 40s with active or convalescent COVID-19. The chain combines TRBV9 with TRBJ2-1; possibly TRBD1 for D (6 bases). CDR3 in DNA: TGTGCCAGCAGCGTAGTAGCCAGGGGAAGTTCCAATGAGCAGTTCTTC. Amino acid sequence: CASSVVARGSSNEQFF.